A single sample gave rise to the 21 T cell receptor beta chains below, sequenced in a study of cytomegalovirus exposure and HLA in healthy donors. Primers included in the PCR were 60 Vbeta and 13 Jbeta primers. This table comes from immunoSEQ multiplex PCR, and its TCRdb copy is limited to in-frame clones, with some not included. The table records over 100,000 clones, 65% to 80% of them present only once. The sequencing input was PBMCs. The origin of the receptors is a middle-aged man in good health and CMV-seropositive.

This clone showed up just once. The chain is built from TRBV15 and TRBJ2-1; the D call may be TRBD1 or TRBD2 (7 bases each). This CDR3 has 13 amino acids. The V end was cut by 7 bases, the J end by 6 bases, with 13 bases between. Germline V gene data show CDR1 as LNHNV and CDR2 as YYDKDF (reference sequence). CDR3 sequence (DNA): TGTGCCACCACCAGGGGGGGGCTCAATGAGCAGTTCTTC. It encodes CATTRGGLNEQFF.

In its sample, this clone was seen a few times. This chain uses TRBV5-1 with TRBJ1-4, with D unresolved. Germline CDR1 reads SGHRS; CDR2 reads YFSETQ. The V end was cut by 1 base, the J end by 0 bases, with 7 bases between. The CDR3 covers 15 residues. The CDR3 spells CASSLSVATNEKLFF. The CDR3 DNA reads as TGCGCCAGCAGCTTGTCCGTTGCAACTAATGAAAAACTGTTTTTT.

The genes are TRBV6-4 and TRBJ2-3, with D possibly TRBD1 on 5 matching bases. The CDR3 is 13 residues long. Germline-derived CDR1 and CDR2 are MRHNA and SNTAGT. V dropped 3 bases and J dropped 1 base, with 5 bases sitting between them. The CDR3 DNA sequence: TGTGCCAGCAGTGAGGGGCGCACAGATACGCAGTATTTT. This encodes CASSEGRTDTQYF.

This clone was counted between two and nine times. V usage is TRBV6-1 and J usage is TRBJ2-1; tentative D call: TRBD1 (5 bases). Trimming cost V 0 bases and J 2 bases, with 17 bases left between them. CDR3 size: 18 residues. Germline CDR1 and CDR2: MNHNS and SASEGT. The DNA for the CDR3 is TGTGCCAGCAGTGAAGCTGAAAACAGGTTTCGGGCCTACAATGAGCAGTTCTTC. Translated: CASSEAENRFRAYNEQFF.

The rearrangement uses TRBV18 and TRBJ1-1, with a possible D match to TRBD1 (5 bases). Germline V gene lookup returns CDR1 KGHSH and CDR2 LQKENI. V was shortened by 3 bases and J by 10 bases, with 12 bases between the two germline ends. This CDR3 comprises 12 residues. CDR3 in DNA: TGTGCCAGCTCACCGGAAGGGGCGCGAGCTTTCTTT. Residues: CASSPEGARAFF.

This clone showed up just once. The J gene is TRBJ2-3, the V gene TRBV9; 9 bases line up with TRBD2. Germline V gives CDR1 SGDLS, CDR2 YYNGEE. The V gene end was trimmed by 2 bases and the J gene end by 4 bases; junction bases not matched to a gene: 5. The CDR3 totals 15 residues. CDR3 residues: CASSVDAGGPDTQYF. The CDR3 bases are TGTGCCAGCAGCGTCGACGCGGGGGGGCCAGATACGCAGTATTTT.

This chain uses TRBV9 with TRBJ2-7, with TRBD1 identical over 10 bases. V was pared by 0 bases and J by 6 bases, with 6 bases of the junction left unmatched. Looked up from germline, CDR1 is SGDLS and CDR2 is YYNGEE. The CDR3 has 15 amino acids. The CDR3 nucleotides read TGTGCCAGCAGCGTAGAGGGACAGGGGATTCGCGAGCAGTACTTC. It is translated as CASSVEGQGIREQYF.

This chain connects TRBV5-4 to TRBJ2-1, with D uncertain. Germline lookup yields CDR1 SGHNT and CDR2 YYREEE (reference sequence). V lost 4 bases and J lost 0, with 20 bases in between. The CDR3 is 18 residues long. CDR3 DNA: TGTGCCAGCAGCCCGACAATTCTGGGTTTAGGCTCCTACAATGAGCAGTTCTTC. It specifies CASSPTILGLGSYNEQFF.

The J gene is TRBJ2-7, the V gene TRBV13; 9 bases are a match to TRBD1. The V segment lost 4 bases and the J segment 2 bases; nucleotides outside the gene matches: 9. The germline CDR1 and CDR2 sequences are PRHDT and FYEKMQ (reference sequence). CDR3 length: 16 residues. Here the CDR3 DNA reads TGTGCCAGCAGCTCAACCCAGACAGGGGGTCCCTACGAGCAGTACTTC. This encodes CASSSTQTGGPYEQYF.

CDR3: CASSLVGQGNTGELFF. In DNA form, the CDR3 reads TGCGCCAGCAGCTTAGTGGGACAGGGTAACACCGGGGAGCTGTTTTTT. The chain joins TRBV5-1 to TRBJ2-2, with 9 bases lining up with TRBD1. Per the germline V gene, CDR1 is SGHRS and CDR2 is YFSETQ. V was clipped by 2 bases and J by 2 bases; unmatched bases: 4. The CDR3 is 16 residues long.

The genes are TRBV27 and TRBJ1-5; D possibly corresponds to TRBD1 (5 bases). Germline-derived CDR1 and CDR2 are MNHEY and SMNVEV (reference sequence). This CDR3 is built from 14 residues. Trimming stripped 7 bases from V and 7 bases from J, with 17 bases between. The CDR3, as DNA: TGTGCCAGCACGAAGGGAGGGGTAAGACAGCCCCAGCATTTT. Amino acids: CASTKGGVRQPQHF.

A single count supports this clone. The chain links TRBV25-1 to TRBJ1-3; no clear D. The V end was cut by 2 bases, the J end by 2 bases, with 4 bases between. This CDR3 region has 13 residues. The germline gives CDR1 MGHDK, CDR2 SYGVNS. Here the CDR3 DNA reads TGTGCCAGCAGTGAACGTACTGGAAACACCATATATTTT. Protein sequence: CASSERTGNTIYF.

J is TRBJ1-2 and V is TRBV5-1; TRBD1 might be the D (6 bases). Germline V lookup: CDR1 SGHRS, CDR2 YFSETQ. V was clipped by 3 bases and J by 4 bases, with 13 bases between them. The CDR3 is 14 residues long. This CDR3 reads CASSSGDQIYGYTF. In DNA, the CDR3 is TGCGCCAGCAGCTCAGGGGACCAAATCTATGGCTACACCTTC.

The chain links TRBV28 to TRBJ2-3, with D possibly matching TRBD2 (6 bases). CDR3 length equals 15 residues. Germline V gene lookup returns CDR1 MDHEN and CDR2 SYDVKM. V gave up 5 bases and J gave up 0 bases, with 12 bases separating them. The CDR3 is CASSPRDFSTDTQYF. The CDR3 DNA reads as TGTGCCAGCAGTCCCCGGGACTTTAGCACAGATACGCAGTATTTT. Complete variable domain (other parts from reference TRBV28 and TRBJ2-3): DVKVTQSSRYLVKRTGEKVFLECVQDMDHENMFWYRQDPGLGLRLIYFSYDVKMKEKGDIPEGYSVSREKKERFSLILESASTNQTSMYLCASSPRDFSTDTQYFGPGTRLTVL.

This chain links TRBV12-2 with TRBJ2-3; the D call in the table, TRBD1, was not verified against the DNA. TRBV12-2 is an annotated pseudogene. The CDR3 length is 15 residues. CDR3 protein: CASRSRDKCTDTQYF. CDR3 nucleotides: TGTGCAAGTCGCTCCCGGGACAAATGCACAGATACGCAGTATTTT.

The chain combines TRBV19 with TRBJ1-2, with TRBD1 identical over 8 bases. V trimming: 10 bases; J trimming: 3 bases; junction bases outside the gene matches: 7. Germline assignment: CDR1 LNHDA and CDR2 SQIVND (reference sequence). The CDR3 is 13 amino acids. This CDR3 is CATSQGVDYGYTF. Written as DNA, the CDR3 is TGTGCCACCTCACAGGGGGTAGACTATGGCTACACCTTC.

This clone was observed a handful of times. The junction shows a germline mismatch at one end, possibly a read error. The chain links TRBV5-1 to TRBJ2-3, with D tentatively TRBD2 (5 bases). CDR1 is SGHRS, CDR2 YFSETQ, per germline. The CDR3 sequence is 15 residues long. The CDR3 protein is CASIPSGVGRGYLTF. The CDR3 bases are TGCGCCAGCATTCCAAGTGGTGTTGGACGGGGTTACCTCACTTTT.

This chain joins TRBV12-5 and TRBJ1-1; 9 nucleotides align to TRBD1. Germline assignment: CDR1 LGHNT and CDR2 FRNRAP. The CDR3 has 15 residues. V was pared by 6 bases and J by 1 base, with 6 bases of the junction left unmatched. The CDR3 region is CASGRLTGGNTEAFF. The CDR3 DNA reads TGTGCTAGTGGCCGCCTGACAGGGGGGAACACTGAAGCTTTCTTT.

The chain recombines TRBV30 with TRBJ1-6, with D unresolved. CDR1 is GTSNPN, CDR2 SVGIG, per germline (reference sequence). The CDR3 has 15 residues. With 3 bases removed from V and 0 bases from J, the gap between germline ends came to 9 bases. CDR3 DNA sequence: TGTGCCTGGAGGATGAGGAACTCCTATAATTCACCCCTCCACTTT. Translation: CAWRMRNSYNSPLHF. The full variable domain, rest sourced from reference TRBV30 and TRBJ1-6, is SQTIHQWPATLVQPVGSPLSLECTVEGTSNPNLYWYRQAAGRGLQLLFYSVGIGQISSEVPQNLSASRPQDRQFILSSKKLLLSDSGFYLCAWRMRNSYNSPLHFGNGTRLTVT.

This clone has more than one count but fewer than ten. This chain connects TRBV6-4 to TRBJ1-6; D might be TRBD1 (5 bases). The germline V and J ends were trimmed by 3 bases and 7 bases, with 10 bases remaining between them. From germline, CDR1 is MRHNA and CDR2 SNTAGT. This CDR3 has 14 residues. CDR3 in DNA: TGTGCCAGCAGTGAATCAGGGTCGAATTCACCCCTCCACTTT. It is translated as CASSESGSNSPLHF.

This clone was counted a single time. V and J are TRBV6-4 and TRBJ2-6; TRBD2 agrees at 8 bases. CDR3 length equals 18 residues. The V gene's germline CDR1 is MRHNA and CDR2 SNTAGT. Germline trimming cut 0 bases from V and 0 bases from J; bases unmatched to any gene: 4. Here the CDR3 reads CASSDSPSGPSGANVLTF. CDR3 bases: TGTGCCAGCAGTGACTCTCCTAGCGGGCCCTCTGGGGCCAACGTCCTGACTTTC.